The 2 T cell receptor beta chains in this list originate from one sample, sequenced in a study of shared clonotypes between healthy human individuals. Naive-designated CD8 cells lacked CD45RO, were positively enriched for CCR7, and omitted terminally differentiated effector memory CD45RA+ cells. Profiled with immunoSEQ multiplex PCR; TCRdb holds only in-frame clones, not every one. In the table there are some 2 million clones, about 95% of which are singletons. The sample taken for sequencing was naive CD8+ T cells sorted from blood. These receptors were collected from a man between 18 and 29 years old in good health.

The J gene is TRBJ2-3, the V gene TRBV4-1; TRBD1 agrees at 7 bases. Germline V gives CDR1 MGHRA, CDR2 YSYEKL. J gave up 4 bases and V 0 bases, and 1 base lay outside the gene matches. The CDR3 contains 14 residues. The DNA for the CDR3 is TGCGCCAGCAGCCAAGAGACAGGGCCAGATACGCAGTATTTT. The encoded protein is CASSQETGPDTQYF.

V and J are TRBV30 and TRBJ1-2; unclear D gene. CDR1 is GTSNPN, CDR2 SVGIG, per germline (reference sequence). Trimming removed 3 bases from V and 6 bases from J, with 8 bases in between. The CDR3 has 11 residues. In DNA form, the CDR3 reads TGTGCCTGGAGCGCGAGTGATGGCTACACCTTC. Its translation: CAWSASDGYTF.